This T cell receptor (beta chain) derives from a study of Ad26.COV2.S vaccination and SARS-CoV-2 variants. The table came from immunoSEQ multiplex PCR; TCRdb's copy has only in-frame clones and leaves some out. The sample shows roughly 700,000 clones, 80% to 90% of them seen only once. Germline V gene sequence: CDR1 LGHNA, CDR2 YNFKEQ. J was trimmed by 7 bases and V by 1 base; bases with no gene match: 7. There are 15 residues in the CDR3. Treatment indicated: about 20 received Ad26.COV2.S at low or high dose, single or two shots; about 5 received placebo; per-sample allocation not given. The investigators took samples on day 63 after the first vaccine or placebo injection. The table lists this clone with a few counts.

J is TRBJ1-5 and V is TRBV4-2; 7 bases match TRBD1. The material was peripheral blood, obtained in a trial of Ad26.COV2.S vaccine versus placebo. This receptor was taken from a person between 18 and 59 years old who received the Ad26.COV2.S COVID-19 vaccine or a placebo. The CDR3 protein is CASSQVTGYEQPQHF. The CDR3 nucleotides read TGTGCCAGCAGCCAAGTGACAGGGTATGAGCAGCCCCAGCATTTT.